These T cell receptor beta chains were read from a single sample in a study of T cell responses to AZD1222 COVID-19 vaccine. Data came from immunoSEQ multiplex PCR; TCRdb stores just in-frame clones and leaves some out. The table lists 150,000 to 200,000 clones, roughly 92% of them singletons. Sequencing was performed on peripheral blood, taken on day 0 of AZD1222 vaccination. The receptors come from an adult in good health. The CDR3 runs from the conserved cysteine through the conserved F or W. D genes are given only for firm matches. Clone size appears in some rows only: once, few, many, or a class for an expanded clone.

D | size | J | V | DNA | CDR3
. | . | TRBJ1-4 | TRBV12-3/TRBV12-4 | TGTGCCAGCAGTTTGGTTAATGAAAAACTGTTTTTT | CASSLVNEKLFF
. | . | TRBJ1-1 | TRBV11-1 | TGTGCCAGCAGCTTAGGGGGCAACACTGAAGCTTTCTTT | CASSLGGNTEAFF
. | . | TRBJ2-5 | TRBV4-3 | TGCGCCAGCAGCCAAGAACTAGCCCCAGAGACCCAGTACTTC | CASSQELAPETQYF
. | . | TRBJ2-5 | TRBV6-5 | TGTGCCAGCAGCTCTGGACAGCCCCAAGAGACCCAGTACTTC | CASSSGQPQETQYF
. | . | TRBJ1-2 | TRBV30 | TGTGCCTCTTTGCGGGGCCTATATGGCTACACCTTC | CASLRGLYGYTF
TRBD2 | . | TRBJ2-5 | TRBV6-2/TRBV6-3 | TGTGCCAGCAGTTACTCGAAGTCCCTAGCGGGAGTGGGCGAGACCCAGTACTTC | CASSYSKSLAGVGETQYF
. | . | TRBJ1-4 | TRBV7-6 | TGTGCCAGCAGCTTAGCTTGGGGGTTGCGTGAAAAACTGTTTTTT | CASSLAWGLREKLFF
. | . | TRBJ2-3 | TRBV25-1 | TGTGCCAGCAGTGCTTGGGGAGGAGGCCGCACAGATACGCAGTATTTT | CASSAWGGGRTDTQYF
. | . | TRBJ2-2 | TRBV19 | TGTGCCAGTAAGGGTAGGAACACCGGGGAGCTGTTTTTT | CASKGRNTGELFF
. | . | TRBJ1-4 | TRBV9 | TGTGCCAGCAGCGCGGTACTTTCAACTAATGAAAAACTGTTTTTT | CASSAVLSTNEKLFF
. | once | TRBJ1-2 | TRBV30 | TGTGCCTGGACTCCAGGGTTAGACTATGGCTACACCTTC | CAWTPGLDYGYTF
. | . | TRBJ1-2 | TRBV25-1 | TGTGCCAGCAGCAGGGGTACTGGCTACACCTTC | CASSRGTGYTF
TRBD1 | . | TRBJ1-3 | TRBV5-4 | TGTGCCAGCAGCTTGGGCAGGGGGCGCATAACGGCTGGAAACACCATATATTTT | CASSLGRGRITAGNTIYF
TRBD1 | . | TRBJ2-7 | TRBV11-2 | TGTGCCAGCAGCTCCGCTGGCCGGGACAGCTCCTACGAGCAGTACTTC | CASSSAGRDSSYEQYF
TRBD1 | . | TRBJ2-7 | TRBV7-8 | TGTGCCAGCAGCTGGGACAGTTCCTACGAGCAGTACTTC | CASSWDSSYEQYF
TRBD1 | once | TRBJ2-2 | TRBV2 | TGTGCCACCTCGACAGGGGTGAACACCGGGGAGCTGTTTTTT | CATSTGVNTGELFF
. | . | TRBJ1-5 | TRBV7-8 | TGTGCCAGCAGCTTAGTGCGCCTAGATCAGCCCCAGCATTTT | CASSLVRLDQPQHF
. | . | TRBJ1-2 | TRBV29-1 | TGCAGCGTTGAAAGAGAGAACTATGGCTACACCTTC | CSVERENYGYTF